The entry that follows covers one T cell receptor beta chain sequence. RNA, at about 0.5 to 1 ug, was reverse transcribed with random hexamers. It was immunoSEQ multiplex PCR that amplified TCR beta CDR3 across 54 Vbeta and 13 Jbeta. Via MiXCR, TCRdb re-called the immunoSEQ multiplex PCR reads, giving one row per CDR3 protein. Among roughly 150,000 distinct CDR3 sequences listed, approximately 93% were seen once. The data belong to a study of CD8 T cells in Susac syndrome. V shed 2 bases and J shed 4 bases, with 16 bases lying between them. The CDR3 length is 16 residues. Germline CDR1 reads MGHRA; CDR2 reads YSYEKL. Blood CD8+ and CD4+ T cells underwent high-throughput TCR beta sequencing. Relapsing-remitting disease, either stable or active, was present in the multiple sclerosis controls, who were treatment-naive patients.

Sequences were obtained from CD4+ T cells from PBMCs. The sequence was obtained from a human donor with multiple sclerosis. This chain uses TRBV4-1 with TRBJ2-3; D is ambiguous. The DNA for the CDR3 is TGCGCCAGCAGCCAACTTGGGTTCCTAGACGCAGATACGCAGTATTTT. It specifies CASSQLGFLDADTQYF.